The T cell receptor beta chain under discussion was sequenced for a study of high-grade serous ovarian cancer treatment subgroups. Study in general: Mean per sample: about 14,000 reads, 6,000 to 8,000 unique TCR beta rearrangements. General study findings and limits: Without spatial data, bulk sequencing limits insight into HGSC tumor diversity.

Libraries were prepared by immunoSEQ multiplex PCR; TCRdb keeps only in-frame clonotypes and omits some of them. This repertoire shows roughly 29,000 clones, about 86% found once; its top ten account for 2% to 2.5%. CDR3 length: 14 residues. V was pared by 3 bases and J by 5 bases, with 4 bases of the junction left unmatched. Germline loops: CDR1 MDHEN, CDR2 SYDVKM. The tumor samples were collected prior to definitive surgery or chemotherapy. This clone was detected only once. The target antigen is unknown. This receptor was identified in a human donor with high-grade serous ovarian cancer. What was sequenced was tumor tissue. V is TRBV28 and J is TRBJ1-3, with TRBD1 matching 7 bases. The CDR3 loop reads CASSFDRVRNTIYF. CDR3 bases: TGTGCCAGCAGTTTTGACAGGGTGAGAAACACCATATATTTT. The variable domain in full, with the rest retrieved from reference TRBV28 and TRBJ1-3, is DVKVTQSSRYLVKRTGEKVFLECVQDMDHENMFWYRQDPGLGLRLIYFSYDVKMKEKGDIPEGYSVSREKKERFSLILESASTNQTSMYLCASSFDRVRNTIYFGEGSWLTVV.